These 13 T cell receptor beta chains were all obtained from the same sample, sequenced in a study of T cells expressing NK-cell markers. TCRdb re-called the 5' RACE reads and catalogs CDR3 proteins one per entry, DNA excluded. The repertoire shows about 380,000 distinct CDR3 sequences; the top ten hold roughly 5.4%. Sequencing input: blood T cells: a sorted CD56 or NKG2C T cell subset, CD4+ or CD8+ T cells, or bulk PBMC T cells (not recorded which). The source of these receptors is a man aged 18-69 years in good health.

The chain couples TRBV19 to TRBJ1-5. The germline gives CDR1 LNHDA, CDR2 SQIVND (reference sequence). CDR3 length: 16 residues. CDR3 protein: CASSMGWRISNQPQHF. Supplemented by reference TRBV19 and TRBJ1-5, the full variable domain reads DGGITQSPKYLFRKEGQNVTLSCEQNLNHDAMYWYRQDPGQGLRLIYYSQIVNDFQKGDIAEGYSVSREKKESFPLTVTSAQKNPTAFYLCASSMGWRISNQPQHFGDGTRLSIL.

This chain links TRBV18 with TRBJ2-3; TCRdb outputs TRBD2, but without DNA this stays unchecked. CDR1 and CDR2 (germline): KGHSH, LQKENI. The CDR3 totals 15 residues. The CDR3 sequence is CASSRLAGMGNTQYF.

The chain is built from TRBV19 and TRBJ2-1. The germline V gene has CDR1 LNHDA and CDR2 SQIVND (reference sequence). This CDR3 is 12 amino acids long. This CDR3 reads CASTDLYNEQFF.

J is TRBJ1-2 and V is TRBV28; as DNA is missing, the TRBD1 call by TCRdb cannot be tested. The germline gives CDR1 MDHEN, CDR2 SYDVKM. This CDR3 region has 17 residues. This CDR3 reads CASSSYPGTGWGYGYTF.

The V call is TRBV29-1, the J call TRBJ2-7. Per the germline V gene, CDR1 is SQVTM and CDR2 is ANQGSEA. The CDR3 covers 16 residues. The CDR3 loop reads CSVDLCSERTSYEQYF.

The rearrangement uses TRBV7-8 and TRBJ2-5; TCRdb selects TRBD2, and the lack of DNA leaves this call unchecked. Germline CDR1 reads SGHVS; CDR2 reads FQNEAQ. The CDR3 covers 19 residues. CDR3 amino acids: CASSFYLLAGGSGLDTQYF.

The chain joins TRBV7-2 to TRBJ2-7; TCRdb proposes TRBD1, but this gene call is untestable without DNA. CDR1 SGHTA and CDR2 FQGNSA come from the germline V gene. This CDR3 comprises 14 residues. The CDR3 here is CASSAPPGSYEQYF. Full variable domain (missing parts from reference TRBV7-2 and TRBJ2-7): GAGVSQSPSNKVTEKGKDVELRCDPISGHTALYWYRQSLGQGLEFLIYFQGNSAPDKSGLPSDRFSAERTGGSVSTLTIQRTQQEDSAVYLCASSAPPGSYEQYFGPGTRLTVT.

The chain links TRBV20-1 to TRBJ2-5. Germline V gene data show CDR1 as DFQATT and CDR2 as SNEGSKA (reference sequence). This CDR3 region has 13 residues. The CDR3 region is CSARVWARETQYF.

The gene calls are TRBV5-1 and TRBJ2-5; the TCRdb call, TRBD1, lacks DNA for checking. In germline, CDR1 is SGHRS, CDR2 YFSETQ. This CDR3 region has 17 residues. The CDR3 loop reads CASSLSWARQGQETQYF.

The V call is TRBV25-1, the J call TRBJ2-4; TCRdb proposes TRBD1, but this gene call is untestable without DNA. The CDR3 consists of 15 residues. Per the germline V gene, CDR1 is MGHDK and CDR2 is SYGVNS. The CDR3 sequence is CASSGQGGTKNIQYF.

The chain is built from TRBV12-3 or TRBV12-4 and TRBJ1-5; TCRdb picks TRBD1, but there is no DNA to check that call. This CDR3 is built from 14 residues. CDR3 protein: CASSIRGLDQPQHF.

The chain carries TRBV7-2 and TRBJ2-1; no DNA is available, so the TRBD2 call from TCRdb remains unchecked. The CDR3 totals 13 residues. Germline CDR1 SGHTA, CDR2 FQGNSA. Here the CDR3 reads CASSLGGKHEQFF.

The chain links TRBV27 to TRBJ1-2; checking the TCRdb D call of TRBD1 is not possible without DNA. This CDR3 spans 15 amino acids. Germline V gene data show CDR1 as MNHEY and CDR2 as SMNVEV (reference sequence). The CDR3 is CASRPQPVTDYGYTF.